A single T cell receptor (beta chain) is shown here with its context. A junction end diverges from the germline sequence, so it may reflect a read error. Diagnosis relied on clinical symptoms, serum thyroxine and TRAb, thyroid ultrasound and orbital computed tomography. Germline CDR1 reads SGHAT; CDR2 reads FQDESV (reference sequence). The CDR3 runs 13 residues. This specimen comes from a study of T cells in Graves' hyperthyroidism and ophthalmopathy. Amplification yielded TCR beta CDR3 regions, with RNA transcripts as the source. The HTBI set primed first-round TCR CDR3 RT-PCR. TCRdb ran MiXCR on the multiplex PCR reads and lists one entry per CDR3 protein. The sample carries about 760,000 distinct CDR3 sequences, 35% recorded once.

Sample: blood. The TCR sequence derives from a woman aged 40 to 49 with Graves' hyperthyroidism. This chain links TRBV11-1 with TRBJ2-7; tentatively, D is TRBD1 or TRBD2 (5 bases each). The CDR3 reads CASSRRPDNVGDF. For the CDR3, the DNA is TGTGCCAGCAGCAGGCGTCCGGACAACGTGGGGGACTTC.